This T cell receptor (beta chain) was captured by sequencing in a study of control samples from healthy donors and cancer patients. The data were produced by immunoSEQ multiplex PCR, yet TCRdb's version contains in-frame clones alone and is incomplete. The sample carries more than 85,000 clones, about 90% recorded once. This clonotype originated in a woman aged 18-29 years in good health. The sample consisted of blood.

The CDR3 region is CSVGDRVASYGYTF. CDR3 coding DNA: TGCAGCGTTGGGGACAGGGTTGCGAGCTATGGCTACACCTTC. This chain joins TRBV29-1 and TRBJ1-2; 9 bases map to TRBD1. The CDR3 totals 14 residues. Germline loops: CDR1 SQVTM, CDR2 ANQGSEA. V lost 4 bases, J lost 4 bases, and 7 bases stayed unmatched.